These 21 T cell receptor beta chains were all obtained from the same sample, sequenced in a study of identifying expanded T cells in peripheral blood. Profiled with immunoSEQ multiplex PCR; TCRdb holds only in-frame clones, not every one. The sample includes about 85,000 clones, around 89% of them seen just once. Sequencing input: blood. The receptors come from a person aged 18 to 75 in good health.

V usage is TRBV7-2 and J usage is TRBJ1-2; D is possibly TRBD1 (6 bases). Germline values: CDR1 SGHTA, CDR2 FQGNSA. Trimming pared 1 base from V and 0 bases from J, leaving 15 bases between. This CDR3 has 17 amino acids. The CDR3: CASSLVVGTSTNYGYTF. The CDR3 DNA follows: TGTGCCAGCAGCTTAGTAGTAGGGACATCCACTAACTATGGCTACACCTTC.

The chain has TRBV6-5 and TRBJ1-1; D unresolved. V was shortened by 2 bases and J by 8 bases, with 9 bases between the two germline ends. The CDR3 covers 12 residues. Germline CDR1 is MNHEY and CDR2 is SVGAGI. This CDR3 reads CASSYMRWEAFF. The CDR3 nucleotides are TGTGCCAGCAGTTACATGCGTTGGGAAGCTTTCTTT.

The V and J genes are TRBV11-2 and TRBJ2-7; possible D gene TRBD2, 6 bases. Germline V lookup: CDR1 SGHAT, CDR2 FQNNGV. Trimming removed 2 bases from V and 2 bases from J, with 13 bases in between. This CDR3 region has 15 residues. Written as DNA, the CDR3 is TGTGCCAGCAGCTTAAAGTGGGACTCCACCTACGAGCAGTACTTC. Translated: CASSLKWDSTYEQYF.

This clone turned up a few times. This chain connects TRBV11-2 to TRBJ1-3; D is perhaps TRBD1 (5 bases). Trimming took 3 bases from V and 4 from J, leaving 16 bases between them. The CDR3 runs 16 residues. CDR1 and CDR2 (germline): SGHAT, FQNNGV. The CDR3 DNA follows: TGTGCCAGCAGCTTGGTAGACAGCTGGGAAGGAAACACCATATATTTT. It encodes CASSLVDSWEGNTIYF.

The chain joins TRBV4-3 to TRBJ1-2; TRBD1 is a possible D gene (5 bases). There are 18 residues in the CDR3. The V and J ends lost 3 bases and 2 bases respectively, with 22 bases between them. Germline-derived CDR1 and CDR2 are LGHNA and YSLEER. Here the CDR3 DNA reads TGCGCCAGCAGCCAGGAGGTAGTGGCCCCGGGACTAAACTATGGCTACACCTTC. This translates into CASSQEVVAPGLNYGYTF.

The chain carries TRBV19 and TRBJ2-7; TRBD1 agrees at 8 bases. The V segment lost 4 bases and the J segment 6 bases; nucleotides outside the gene matches: 5. The CDR3 has 13 residues. Per the germline V gene, CDR1 is LNHDA and CDR2 is SQIVND (reference sequence). The CDR3 is CASSTAGGPEQYF. Here the CDR3 DNA reads TGTGCCAGTAGTACCGCAGGGGGCCCCGAGCAGTACTTC.

The CDR3 bases are TGTGCCAGCAGCCTAGGGTGGACAGGGGTCGAAAAACTGTTTTTT. It yields the protein CASSLGWTGVEKLFF. The rearrangement joins TRBV7-8 to TRBJ1-4; 9 bases align to TRBD1. The V gene end was trimmed by 5 bases and the J gene end by 8 bases; junction bases not matched to a gene: 9. Germline V lookup: CDR1 SGHVS, CDR2 FQNEAQ. There are 15 residues in the CDR3. Using reference TRBV7-8 and TRBJ1-4 for the parts outside the CDR3, the full variable domain is GAGVSQSPRYKVAKRGQDVALRCDPISGHVSLFWYQQALGQGPEFLTYFQNEAQLDKSGLPSDRFFAERPEGSVSTLKIQRTQQEDSAVYLCASSLGWTGVEKLFFGSGTQLSVL.

The count of this clone is one. The chain links TRBV10-3 to TRBJ1-5; unclear D gene. In germline, CDR1 is ENHRY, CDR2 SYGVKD. This CDR3 comprises 14 residues. The germline V and J ends were trimmed by 0 bases and 2 bases, with 5 bases remaining between them. CDR3 nucleotide sequence: TGTGCCATCAGTGAGTCGGAGGGCAATCAGCCCCAGCATTTT. Translation gives CAISESEGNQPQHF.

The chain couples TRBV6-5 to TRBJ2-7; tentative D call: TRBD1 (6 bases). CDR1 is MNHEY and CDR2 is SVGAGI in the germline V gene. V shed 4 bases and J shed 5 bases, with 18 bases lying between them. This CDR3 region has 15 residues. In DNA, the CDR3 is TGTGCCAGCAGTTCGCCCTACCAGGGGAAGGACGAGCAGTACTTC. This codes for CASSSPYQGKDEQYF.

The V call is TRBV28, the J call TRBJ1-1; unclear D gene. Germline V gene sequence: CDR1 MDHEN, CDR2 SYDVKM. Trimming left V 8 bases short and J 1 base short, with 17 bases between. CDR3 size: 15 residues. CDR3 in amino acids: CASLPWALKNTEAFF. The CDR3 DNA reads TGTGCCAGCCTGCCGTGGGCCCTTAAGAACACTGAAGCTTTCTTT.

This chain uses TRBV28 with TRBJ2-7; 11 nucleotides line up with TRBD1. CDR3 length equals 12 residues. The V gene end was trimmed by 10 bases and the J gene end by 6 bases; junction bases not matched to a gene: 5. Germline V gene sequence: CDR1 MDHEN, CDR2 SYDVKM. CDR3 loop: CATQGQGGEQYF. The CDR3 DNA is TGTGCCACACAGGGACAGGGGGGCGAGCAGTACTTC.

This sequence joins TRBV18 and TRBJ1-1, with 7 bases fitting TRBD1. Losses at the gene ends were 3 bases for V and 5 bases for J; bases not matched to a gene: 3. The CDR3 has 13 amino acids. Germline loops: CDR1 KGHSH, CDR2 LQKENI. The CDR3 DNA sequence: TGTGCCAGCTCACCTACAGGGGCGACTGAAGCTTTCTTT. Translation: CASSPTGATEAFF. The full variable domain, completed using reference TRBV18 and TRBJ1-1, is NAGVMQNPRHLVRRRGQEARLRCSPMKGHSHVYWYRQLPEEGLKFMVYLQKENIIDESGMPKERFSAEFPKEGPSILRIQQVVRGDSAAYFCASSPTGATEAFFGQGTRLTVV.

The gene calls are TRBV5-1 and TRBJ1-4, with D possibly being TRBD1 (5 bases). The germline V gene encodes CDR1 SGHRS and CDR2 YFSETQ. This CDR3 is 14 amino acids long. Trimming left V 4 bases short and J 7 bases short, with 14 bases between. As DNA, the CDR3 is TGCGCCAGCAGCCCACGACAAGGGGCTGAAAAACTGTTTTTT. It translates to CASSPRQGAEKLFF.

The V and J genes are TRBV7-2 and TRBJ1-2; unclear D gene. Trimming cost V 5 bases and J 8 bases, with 18 bases left between them. The CDR3 loop spans 14 amino acids. Germline V CDR1 and CDR2: SGHTA, FQGNSA. CDR3 region: CASSLTPVGRGYTF. The CDR3 DNA reads TGTGCCAGCAGCCTCACCCCGGTAGGGAGGGGCTACACCTTC.

CDR3 sequence (DNA): TGCGCCAGCAGCCCGGACGGCTCAGCCTTATACTCCTACGAGCAGTACTTC. This codes for CASSPDGSALYSYEQYF. The rearrangement joins TRBV5-1 to TRBJ2-7; D is unclear. Looked up from germline, CDR1 is SGHRS and CDR2 is YFSETQ. The ends were cut back, 4 bases at V and 0 bases at J, with 20 bases in the middle. The CDR3 extends over 17 amino acids. Variable domain in full (rest from reference TRBV5-1 and TRBJ2-7): KAGVTQTPRYLIKTRGQQVTLSCSPISGHRSVSWYQQTPGQGLQFLFEYFSETQRNKGNFPGRFSGRQFSNSRSEMNVSTLELGDSALYLCASSPDGSALYSYEQYFGPGTRLTVT.

V is TRBV25-1 and J is TRBJ1-3; 9 bases agree with TRBD1. Germline CDR1 and CDR2: MGHDK and SYGVNS. The length of the CDR3 is 14 residues. V dropped 7 bases and J dropped 4; count of bases not matched to a gene: 5. The CDR3, as DNA: TGTGCCAGCATGGACAGGGGAGCCGGAAACACCATATATTTT. It translates to CASMDRGAGNTIYF.

This chain links TRBV2 with TRBJ2-2; unclear D gene. V dropped 5 bases and J dropped 0 bases, with 10 bases sitting between them. The germline CDR1 and CDR2 sequences are SNHLY and FYNNEI. The CDR3 loop spans 15 amino acids. The CDR3 here is CASSKNTANTGELFF. The DNA for the CDR3 is TGTGCCAGCAGTAAAAACACCGCGAACACCGGGGAGCTGTTTTTT.

This chain links TRBV6-6 with TRBJ1-5, with D maybe TRBD1 (5 bases). The CDR3 length is 14 residues. The V end lost 6 bases, the J end lost 9 bases, and 18 bases lay between the germline ends. Germline-derived CDR1 and CDR2 are MNHNY and SVGAGI (reference sequence). The CDR3 DNA sequence: TGTGCCAGCAGCTCATCCGGGGGAATCGGGCCCCAGCATTTT. Protein product: CASSSSGGIGPQHF.

The V call is TRBV7-2, the J call TRBJ2-3; the D call may be TRBD1 or TRBD2 (5 bases each). Deletions cut 10 bases from V and 0 bases from J, with 14 bases between. Germline CDR1 reads SGHTA; CDR2 reads FQGNSA. The CDR3 is 14 residues long. The CDR3: CATTRGSSTDTQYF. The CDR3 DNA reads as TGTGCCACCACCCGGGGCAGTAGCACAGATACGCAGTATTTT.

J is TRBJ1-2 and V is TRBV7-2; perhaps TRBD1 as D (6 bases). The CDR3 runs to 12 residues. Germline CDR1 SGHTA, CDR2 FQGNSA. Trimming stripped 1 base from V and 8 bases from J, with 8 bases between. The CDR3 region has the DNA TGTGCCAGCAGCTTAGTGGGGGCGGGCTACACCTTC. Translating it yields CASSLVGAGYTF.

The chain joins TRBV18 to TRBJ1-2; a weak D match, TRBD1 (5 bases). Trimming cost V 3 bases and J 8 bases, with 10 bases left between them. From germline, CDR1 is KGHSH and CDR2 LQKENI. CDR3 size: 12 residues. CDR3 nucleotide sequence: TGTGCCAGCTCACCGGCAGGGAAAGGCTACACCTTC. Its translation is CASSPAGKGYTF.